The clone carrying this T cell receptor (beta chain) was counted a few times. Its antigen is unidentified. This entry comes from a study of response to subunit inactivated influenza vaccine. CDR1 MNHEY and CDR2 SVGEGT come from the germline V gene. The CDR3 spans 13 residues. The V end lost 4 bases, the J end lost 4 bases, and 10 bases lay between the germline ends. TCRdb re-called the RT-PCR reads with MiXCR, one entry per CDR3 protein. Of about 700,000 distinct CDR3 sequences detected, 12% to 15% appear once; the ten largest clones hold 7.5% to 8%. Study findings and constraints: The authors suggested that every seasonal influenza vaccination recruits few new T cells.

Material: PBMCs from blood, obtained roughly 15 days before vaccination. This clonotype was sampled from a man aged 45-60 years who received an inactivated influenza vaccine. V gene TRBV6-2 or TRBV6-3 combines with J gene TRBJ2-5; D is uncertain. The chain's CDR3 is CASSLTWIETQYF. The CDR3 DNA reads TGTGCCAGCAGTTTAACATGGATAGAGACCCAGTACTTC.